Following are 5 T cell receptor beta chains from one sample sequenced in a study of cytomegalovirus exposure and HLA in healthy donors. Primers for the PCR totalled 60 Vbeta and 13 Jbeta. The table came from immunoSEQ multiplex PCR; TCRdb's copy has only in-frame clones and leaves some out. Among tens of thousands of clones listed, approximately 78% were seen once. The specimen sequenced was PBMCs. The receptors were gathered from a man aged 40-49 years in good health and CMV-seronegative.

This clone was detected only a few times. The V call is TRBV7-2, the J call TRBJ1-3; D unclear. The germline V gene has CDR1 SGHTA and CDR2 FQGNSA. V gave up 0 bases and J gave up 4 bases, with 10 bases separating them. The CDR3 is 15 amino acids. As DNA, the CDR3 is TGTGCCAGCAGCTTAGCGAGGACTGAGGGAAACACCATATATTTT. Encoded protein: CASSLARTEGNTIYF.

This chain uses TRBV5-1 with TRBJ2-7; TRBD2 matches at 10 bases. The CDR3 loop spans 13 amino acids. J was trimmed by 5 bases and V by 4 bases; bases with no gene match: 3. Germline CDR1 is SGHRS and CDR2 is YFSETQ. CDR3: CASSTGTSDEQYF. The CDR3 nucleotides read TGCGCCAGCAGCACAGGGACTAGCGACGAGCAGTACTTC.

This clone was detected only a few times. The chain carries TRBV6-5 and TRBJ2-7; D gene uncertain. The CDR3 sequence is 14 residues long. The ends were cut back, 6 bases at V and 3 bases at J, with 15 bases in the middle. Looked up from germline, CDR1 is MNHEY and CDR2 is SVGAGI. The CDR3 sequence: CASSTSGGHYEQYF. In nucleotides, the CDR3 is TGTGCCAGCAGCACTTCTGGCGGTCACTACGAGCAGTACTTC.

V and J are TRBV5-1 and TRBJ1-1, with D maybe TRBD1 (5 bases). V was cut by 0 bases and J by 4 bases, with 7 bases left in between. In germline, CDR1 is SGHRS, CDR2 YFSETQ. This CDR3 spans 13 amino acids. Here the CDR3 DNA reads TGCGCCAGCAGCTTGGACGGGGGCACTGAAGCTTTCTTT. It translates to CASSLDGGTEAFF.

The CDR3 nucleotides are TGTGCCAGCGCTTCAGGGGGGACCTACAATGAGCAGTTCTTC. Translated: CASASGGTYNEQFF. The chain links TRBV9 to TRBJ2-1, with D perhaps TRBD1 (7 bases). The CDR3 length is 14 residues. Germline V gives CDR1 SGDLS, CDR2 YYNGEE. Trimming took off 7 bases at V and 2 bases at J, with 13 bases between the two ends.